This record looks at one T cell receptor (beta chain) sequence and its context. CD8+ and CD4+ T cells circulating in blood were sequenced for TCR beta. Those who served as multiple sclerosis controls were treatment-naive patients with stable or active relapsing-remitting disease. Negative isolation was used for CD8+ and CD4+ T cells, and FACS enrichment was applied to TEMRA cells. Between the trimmed V and J ends, which lost 0 bases and 3 bases, there was a span of 8 bases. Germline V CDR1 and CDR2: LGHDT, YNNKEL (reference sequence). The CDR3 is made up of 14 amino acids. This sample stems from a study of CD8 T cells in Susac syndrome. RNA amounts of about 0.45 to 1 ug underwent reverse transcription with random hexamers. Amplification of TCR beta CDR3 across 54 Vbeta and 13 Jbeta was performed with immunoSEQ multiplex PCR. TCRdb fed the immunoSEQ multiplex PCR reads into MiXCR, producing one record per CDR3 protein. The sample lists about 66,000 distinct CDR3 sequences, 94% occurring once.

Sequencing used CD8+ T cells from PBMCs. V gene TRBV3-1 combines with J gene TRBJ1-1; D gene unclear. This clonotype originated in a human donor with multiple sclerosis. The CDR3 protein is CASSQDLGDTEAFF. DNA for the CDR3: TGTGCCAGCAGCCAAGATCTTGGGGACACTGAAGCTTTCTTT. The variable domain in full, with the rest retrieved from reference TRBV3-1 and TRBJ1-1, is DTAVSQTPKYLVTQMGNDKSIKCEQNLGHDTMYWYKQDSKKFLKIMFSYNNKELIINETVPNRFSPKSPDKAHLNLHINSLELGDSAVYFCASSQDLGDTEAFFGQGTRLTVV.